Listed below are T cell receptor beta chains from one sample, sequenced in a study of cytomegalovirus exposure and HLA in healthy donors. Assay used: immunoSEQ multiplex PCR; TCRdb lists only in-frame clones, some missing. The top ten clones hold roughly 10% of a sample with fewer than 250,000 clones, around 83% of them seen once. Sample: PBMCs. The receptors originated from a woman aged 45-60 years in good health and CMV-seropositive. Each CDR3 is given without its conserved first and last residue. D genes are given only for firm matches.

d_gene: TRBD1
v_gene: TRBV5-3
CDR3aa: ARSHGTEKNTEAF

d_gene: .
v_gene: TRBV25-1
CDR3aa: ASSELTKDTEAF

d_gene: TRBD1
v_gene: TRBV30
CDR3aa: AWSMGQGTDTQY

d_gene: .
v_gene: TRBV7-2
CDR3aa: ASSLTVGGNSPLH

d_gene: .
v_gene: TRBV2
CDR3aa: ASNDDNSYEQY

d_gene: TRBD1
v_gene: TRBV19
CDR3aa: ASSIRTGGYEQF

d_gene: .
v_gene: TRBV25-1
CDR3aa: ASSSETGRYYNEQF

d_gene: .
v_gene: TRBV6-5
CDR3aa: ASKIQGRTEAF

d_gene: .
v_gene: TRBV12-5
CDR3aa: ASGLDRDTYSNQPQH

d_gene: TRBD1
v_gene: TRBV4-1
CDR3aa: ASSPPGTGLKRGYT

d_gene: .
v_gene: TRBV28
CDR3aa: ASSNPRGRGTEAF

d_gene: .
v_gene: TRBV2
CDR3aa: AIRTTRAGELF

d_gene: .
v_gene: TRBV5-4
CDR3aa: ASSLAPDTGELF

d_gene: TRBD1
v_gene: TRBV18
CDR3aa: ASSRDRVNTGELF

d_gene: .
v_gene: TRBV27
CDR3aa: ASSPWFSNTDTQY

d_gene: TRBD1
v_gene: TRBV2
CDR3aa: ASSLTGNNQPQH

d_gene: TRBD1
v_gene: TRBV9
CDR3aa: ASSETGGNEKLF

d_gene: TRBD1
v_gene: TRBV18
CDR3aa: ASSPRDSGNTIY

d_gene: TRBD2
v_gene: TRBV2
CDR3aa: ASSPLGGGAYEQY

d_gene: .
v_gene: TRBV30
CDR3aa: AWSELNQPQH

d_gene: TRBD2
v_gene: TRBV9
CDR3aa: ASSSGTSGGGQNIQY

d_gene: TRBD1
v_gene: TRBV6-1
CDR3aa: ASSHRTGGDYGYT